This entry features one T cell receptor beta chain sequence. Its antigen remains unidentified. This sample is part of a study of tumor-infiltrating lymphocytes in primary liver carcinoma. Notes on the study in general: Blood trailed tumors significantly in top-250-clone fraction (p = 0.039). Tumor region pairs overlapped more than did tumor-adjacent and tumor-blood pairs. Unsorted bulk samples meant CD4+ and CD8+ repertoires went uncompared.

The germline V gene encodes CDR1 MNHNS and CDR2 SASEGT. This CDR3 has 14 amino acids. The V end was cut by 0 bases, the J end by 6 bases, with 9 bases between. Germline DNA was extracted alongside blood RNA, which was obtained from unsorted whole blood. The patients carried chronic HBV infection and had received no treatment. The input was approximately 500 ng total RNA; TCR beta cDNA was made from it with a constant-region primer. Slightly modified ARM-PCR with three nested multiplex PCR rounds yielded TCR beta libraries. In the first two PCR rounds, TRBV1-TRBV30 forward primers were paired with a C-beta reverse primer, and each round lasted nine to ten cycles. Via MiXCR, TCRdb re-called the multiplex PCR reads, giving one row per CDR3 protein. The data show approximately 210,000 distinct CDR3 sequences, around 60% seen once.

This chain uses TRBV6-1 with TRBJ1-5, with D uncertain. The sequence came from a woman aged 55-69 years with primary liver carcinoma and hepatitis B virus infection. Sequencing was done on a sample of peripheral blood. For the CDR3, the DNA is TGTGCCAGCAGTGAAGCGGAAGGTGGTCAGCCCCAGCATTTT. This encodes CASSEAEGGQPQHF.